One and the same sample provided the 12 T cell receptor beta chains below, sequenced in a study of T cell changes during pregnancy in multiple sclerosis. Method: immunoSEQ multiplex PCR; TCRdb's copy keeps in-frame clones and lacks some. Of tens of thousands of clones in the sample, roughly 92% were seen once. This specimen consisted of peripheral blood, obtained after pregnancy. These receptors all come from a female donor in good health, enrolled as a control in a pregnancy study.

The chain has TRBV7-2 and TRBJ1-1, with 9 bases lining up with TRBD1. Per the germline V gene, CDR1 is SGHTA and CDR2 is FQGNSA. Losses at the gene ends were 5 bases for V and 4 bases for J; bases not matched to a gene: 5. This CDR3 has 14 amino acids. The CDR3 loop reads CASSLGQGSTEAFF. The CDR3 DNA is TGTGCCAGCAGCCTCGGACAGGGGAGCACTGAAGCTTTCTTT. The full variable domain, completed using reference TRBV7-2 and TRBJ1-1, is GAGVSQSPSNKVTEKGKDVELRCDPISGHTALYWYRQSLGQGLEFLIYFQGNSAPDKSGLPSDRFSAERTGGSVSTLTIQRTQQEDSAVYLCASSLGQGSTEAFFGQGTRLTVV.

V usage is TRBV27 and J usage is TRBJ1-2; a weak D match, TRBD1 (6 bases). Germline lookup yields CDR1 MNHEY and CDR2 SMNVEV (reference sequence). The germline V and J ends were trimmed by 5 bases and 4 bases, with 23 bases remaining between them. The CDR3 totals 17 residues. CDR3: CASSPPQAYQGPYGYTF. The CDR3 DNA reads as TGTGCCAGCAGTCCGCCACAGGCCTATCAGGGGCCCTATGGCTACACCTTC.

CDR3 DNA sequence: TGTGCCAGCAGCCCCACAGGGGGCGCAGGGCAGCCCCAGCATTTT. Amino acid sequence: CASSPTGGAGQPQHF. The chain joins TRBV7-2 to TRBJ1-5; 9 positions agree with TRBD1. The length of the CDR3 is 15 residues. Unmatched junction bases numbered 9, after V lost 5 bases and J lost 7 bases. The germline V gene has CDR1 SGHTA and CDR2 FQGNSA.

This rearrangement joins TRBV15 to TRBJ1-1; D gene uncertain. The germline CDR1 and CDR2 sequences are LNHNV and YYDKDF (reference sequence). There are 11 residues in the CDR3. V was pared by 6 bases and J by 3 bases, with 5 bases between. The chain's CDR3 is CATRRDTEAFF. Written as DNA, the CDR3 is TGTGCCACCAGACGAGACACTGAAGCTTTCTTT.

V is TRBV20-1 and J is TRBJ2-5; D not certain. Trimming took 3 bases from V and 10 from J, leaving 12 bases between them. The germline V gene encodes CDR1 DFQATT and CDR2 SNEGSKA (reference sequence). CDR3 size: 11 residues. The CDR3 nucleotides are TGCAGTGCTAGTAAGTCCTCCGGCCAGTACTTC. It encodes CSASKSSGQYF.

The gene calls are TRBV25-1 and TRBJ2-2; 8 bases fit TRBD2. This CDR3 spans 14 amino acids. Germline assignment: CDR1 MGHDK and CDR2 SYGVNS. V trimming: 6 bases; J trimming: 6 bases; junction bases outside the gene matches: 6. Written as DNA, the CDR3 is TGTGCCAGCAGCGGACTAGCCGCCTCCGGGGAGCTGTTTTTT. It translates to CASSGLAASGELFF.

In DNA form, the CDR3 reads TGTGCCAGCAGCACGAGGGGACAGATACCCCGGAACACCATATATTTT. Protein sequence: CASSTRGQIPRNTIYF. The chain combines TRBV13 with TRBJ1-3; 7 bases agree with TRBD1. With V trimmed by 5 bases and J by 7 bases, 14 bases remained unmatched. CDR1 and CDR2 from the germline V gene are PRHDT and FYEKMQ (reference sequence). The CDR3 is 16 amino acids.

V usage is TRBV11-2 and J usage is TRBJ2-1; 9 bases are shared with TRBD2. Germline CDR1 is SGHAT and CDR2 is FQNNGV. The CDR3 is 16 residues long. Germline trimming cut 2 bases from V and 7 bases from J; bases unmatched to any gene: 9. CDR3: CASSLYGPSGVNEQFF. The CDR3 nucleotides are TGTGCCAGCAGCTTATACGGCCCTAGCGGGGTTAATGAGCAGTTCTTC.

CDR3 DNA sequence: TGCGCCAGCAGTGAGTCACCTATAATGGTCGAGCAGTACTTC. It translates to CASSESPIMVEQYF. This chain links TRBV10-1 with TRBJ2-7; D remains unclear. The CDR3 is made up of 14 amino acids. Germline CDR1 WNHNN, CDR2 SYGVQD (reference sequence). Trimming removed 0 bases at V and 6 bases at J, with 12 bases between.

The chain joins TRBV13 to TRBJ2-7; D is perhaps TRBD1 (6 bases). The CDR3 contains 13 residues. Germline values: CDR1 PRHDT, CDR2 FYEKMQ (reference sequence). Trimming pared 4 bases from V and 3 bases from J, leaving 10 bases between. The chain's CDR3 is CASSSGTFYEQYF. The CDR3 bases are TGTGCCAGCAGCTCCGGGACATTCTACGAGCAGTACTTC. Supplemented by reference TRBV13 and TRBJ2-7, the full variable domain reads AAGVIQSPRHLIKEKRETATLKCYPIPRHDTVYWYQQGPGQDPQFLISFYEKMQSDKGSIPDRFSAQQFSDYHSELNMSSLELGDSALYFCASSSGTFYEQYFGPGTRLTVT.

This sequence joins TRBV11-1 and TRBJ2-7; TRBD1 agrees at 7 bases. Looked up from germline, CDR1 is SGHAT and CDR2 is FQDESV (reference sequence). After removal of 3 bases from V and 7 bases from J, the junction contained 12 bases not matched to a gene. CDR3 length: 15 residues. CDR3 in DNA: TGTGCCAGCAGCTTCTCGCCAGGGGGTACGAGGGAGCAGTACTTC. The encoded protein is CASSFSPGGTREQYF. The variable domain in full, completed from reference TRBV11-1 and TRBJ2-7, reads EAEVAQSPRYKITEKSQAVAFWCDPISGHATLYWYRQILGQGPELLVQFQDESVVDDSQLPKDRFSAERLKGVDSTLKIQPAELGDSAMYLCASSFSPGGTREQYFGPGTRLTVT.

The chain couples TRBV28 to TRBJ2-5; D perhaps matches TRBD2 (6 bases). Trimming cost V 10 bases and J 3 bases, with 12 bases left between them. The germline CDR1 and CDR2 sequences are MDHEN and SYDVKM. The CDR3 is made up of 12 amino acids. The CDR3 region has the DNA TGTGCCACAAGTACGGGGGAAGAGACCCAGTACTTC. It codes for CATSTGEETQYF.